This T cell receptor beta chain was sequenced in a study of blood T cell repertoires in COVID-19. Whole-study context: COVID-19 samples, acute and convalescent, were from the United States, Italy and Spain. T cells, B-cell-depleted T cells, or PBMCs provided the cDNA or gDNA that served as material.

Participants spanned ages roughly 18 to 95 years and resided in 24 US areas. Exposed study participants had met a COVID-19 case within 2 weeks before entry. Produced via immunoSEQ multiplex PCR; TCRdb's table is partial and in-frame only. The data show about 370,000 clones, about 89% seen once. The sample taken for sequencing was PBMCs or T cells enriched from blood (not recorded which). This clonotype originated in a woman aged 35 to 49 who had been exposed to COVID-19.

The CDR3 sequence: CASTPLAGYGYTF. Here the CDR3 DNA reads TGTGCCAGCACTCCCCTGGCAGGCTATGGCTACACCTTC. This chain uses TRBV19 with TRBJ1-2; D gene ambiguous. CDR1 and CDR2 from the germline V gene are LNHDA and SQIVND (reference sequence). Trimming removed 9 bases at V and 4 bases at J, with 15 bases between. This CDR3 has 13 amino acids.